One and the same sample provided the 18 T cell receptor beta chains below, sequenced in a study of blood T cell repertoires in COVID-19. Some clones are missing from TCRdb's copy, which holds only in-frame ones; the method was immunoSEQ multiplex PCR. The sample includes more than 70,000 clones, under 85% of them seen just once. Input material: peripheral blood. All receptors come from a human donor in a cohort sampled during active COVID-19.

This chain joins TRBV19 and TRBJ1-3; no clear D gene. CDR1 is LNHDA, CDR2 SQIVND, per germline (reference sequence). The length of the CDR3 is 13 residues. Between the trimmed V and J ends, which lost 3 bases and 0 bases, there was a span of 3 bases. The CDR3 loop is CASSIISGNTIYF. For the CDR3, the DNA is TGTGCCAGTAGTATCATCTCTGGAAACACCATATATTTT.

This chain uses TRBV6-5 with TRBJ2-7, with D perhaps TRBD1 (5 bases). The germline gives CDR1 MNHEY, CDR2 SVGAGI. Trimming cost V 3 bases and J 5 bases, with 11 bases left between them. The CDR3 runs to 13 residues. For the CDR3, the DNA is TGTGCCAGCAGTTATCCAGGGTCGGACGAGCAGTACTTC. Amino acids: CASSYPGSDEQYF.

The V call is TRBV5-1, the J call TRBJ2-5, with 7 bases fitting TRBD2. Germline V gene lookup returns CDR1 SGHRS and CDR2 YFSETQ. The CDR3 extends over 14 amino acids. V lost 2 bases, J lost 5 bases, and 6 bases stayed unmatched. CDR3 in DNA: TGCGCCAGCAGCTTTTGGCGGGGGAGCGAGACCCAGTACTTC. The encoded protein is CASSFWRGSETQYF.

The sample holds a few counts of this clone. The chain uses TRBV19 and TRBJ1-1; D is possibly TRBD1 (6 bases). The CDR3 contains 15 residues. Germline V gene sequence: CDR1 LNHDA, CDR2 SQIVND (reference sequence). Trimming took off 5 bases at V and 1 base at J, with 14 bases between the two ends. CDR3 residues: CASSGWTEGNTEAFF. The CDR3 bases are TGTGCCAGTAGTGGCTGGACAGAAGGGAACACTGAAGCTTTCTTT.

This clone came up once. CDR3 residues: CASKKEDRYNEQFF. CDR3 DNA: TGTGCCAGCAAGAAGGAGGACCGTTACAATGAGCAGTTCTTC. The chain has TRBV5-4 and TRBJ2-1, with D possibly TRBD2 on 5 matching bases. Trimming took 6 bases from V and 4 from J, leaving 14 bases between them. The V gene's germline CDR1 is SGHNT and CDR2 YYREEE (reference sequence). The CDR3 sequence is 14 residues long.

This chain joins TRBV5-1 and TRBJ2-3; 8 bases fit TRBD2. The CDR3 totals 15 residues. The ends lost 2 bases at V and 0 bases at J; junction bases unmatched: 2. Per the germline V gene, CDR1 is SGHRS and CDR2 is YFSETQ. The DNA of the CDR3 is TGCGCCAGCAGCTTCCAGCGGGGGAGCACAGATACGCAGTATTTT. Its protein is CASSFQRGSTDTQYF.

The rearrangement uses TRBV9 and TRBJ1-2; 8 bases line up with TRBD1. Unmatched junction bases numbered 8, after V lost 3 bases and J lost 7 bases. The CDR3 has 14 amino acids. Germline V lookup: CDR1 SGDLS, CDR2 YYNGEE. The CDR3 sequence: CASSDDDRGGGYTF. The CDR3 DNA reads as TGTGCCAGCAGCGACGATGACAGGGGCGGTGGCTACACCTTC.

The chain has TRBV7-8 and TRBJ2-7, with TRBD1 as a possible D gene (5 bases). Looked up from germline, CDR1 is SGHVS and CDR2 is FQNEAQ. The CDR3 loop spans 13 amino acids. The V and J ends lost 1 base and 9 bases respectively, with 13 bases between them. DNA for the CDR3: TGTGCCAGCAGCTTAGAGGGGTTTCAGGGGCAGTACTTC. This translates into CASSLEGFQGQYF.

The chain couples TRBV10-1 to TRBJ2-1, with 8 bases lining up with TRBD1. From germline, CDR1 is WNHNN and CDR2 SYGVQD (reference sequence). The CDR3 is made up of 14 amino acids. Unmatched junction bases numbered 7, after V lost 6 bases and J lost 6 bases. In nucleotides, the CDR3 is TGCGCCAGCAGCCCCGACAGGGGACCCAATGAGCAGTTCTTC. Translation: CASSPDRGPNEQFF.

The CDR3 here is CASSAGTGEAQPQHF. Here the CDR3 DNA reads TGTGCCAGCAGCGCCGGGACAGGGGAGGCTCAGCCCCAGCATTTT. The chain recombines TRBV9 with TRBJ1-5; 10 bases match TRBD1. This CDR3 is 15 amino acids long. The V gene end was trimmed by 3 bases and the J gene end by 6 bases; junction bases not matched to a gene: 6. Germline CDR1 reads SGDLS; CDR2 reads YYNGEE.

The rearrangement uses TRBV5-1 and TRBJ2-1, with TRBD2 identical over 11 bases. Unmatched junction bases numbered 8, after V lost 4 bases and J lost 2 bases. The germline V gene encodes CDR1 SGHRS and CDR2 YFSETQ. The CDR3 length is 17 residues. The CDR3 region is CASSILAGGIAYNEQFF. Written as DNA, the CDR3 is TGCGCCAGCAGCATTCTAGCGGGGGGAATTGCCTACAATGAGCAGTTCTTC.

The V and J genes are TRBV5-6 and TRBJ1-4, with D possibly TRBD1 on 5 matching bases. Per germline, CDR1 SGHDT and CDR2 YYEEEE. The CDR3 extends over 16 amino acids. V dropped 3 bases and J dropped 1 base, with 13 bases sitting between them. CDR3 DNA: TGTGCCAGCAGCTACCAACCGACAGTAACTAATGAAAAACTGTTTTTT. Translation gives CASSYQPTVTNEKLFF. Full variable domain (outside the CDR3, taken from reference TRBV5-6 and TRBJ1-4): DAGVTQSPTHLIKTRGQQVTLRCSPKSGHDTVSWYQQALGQGPQFIFQYYEEEERQRGNFPDRFSGHQFPNYSSELNVNALLLGDSALYLCASSYQPTVTNEKLFFGSGTQLSVL.

This clone was observed a handful of times. The chain employs TRBV11-2 and TRBJ1-2, with TRBD1 matching 9 bases. With V trimmed by 5 bases and J by 8 bases, 9 bases remained unmatched. The CDR3 contains 14 residues. Germline V gives CDR1 SGHAT, CDR2 FQNNGV. As DNA, the CDR3 is TGTGCCAGCAGCCCCGCCGGGACAGGGACCGGCTACACCTTC. Translation: CASSPAGTGTGYTF. The entire variable domain, with the rest obtained from reference TRBV11-2 and TRBJ1-2, is as follows: EAGVAQSPRYKIIEKRQSVAFWCNPISGHATLYWYQQILGQGPKLLIQFQNNGVVDDSQLPKDRFSAERLKGVDSTLKIQPAKLEDSAVYLCASSPAGTGTGYTFGSGTRLTVV.

CDR3 sequence reads: CASSLARSTGELFF. CDR3 nucleotide sequence: TGCGCCAGCAGCTTGGCCAGGTCCACCGGGGAGCTGTTTTTT. The V and J genes are TRBV5-1 and TRBJ2-2; D is ambiguous. CDR3 length: 14 residues. From germline, CDR1 is SGHRS and CDR2 YFSETQ. V was trimmed by 0 bases and J by 4 bases, leaving 7 bases between them.

The genes are TRBV5-6 and TRBJ2-7, with a weak D call TRBD2 (6 bases). The CDR3 length is 12 residues. Trimming pared 3 bases from V and 3 bases from J, leaving 7 bases between. The germline V gene encodes CDR1 SGHDT and CDR2 YYEEEE. CDR3 loop: CASSSGGYEQYF. The CDR3 nucleotides are TGTGCCAGCAGCTCCGGGGGCTACGAGCAGTACTTC. Together with reference TRBV5-6 and TRBJ2-7, the CDR3 gives the full variable domain: DAGVTQSPTHLIKTRGQQVTLRCSPKSGHDTVSWYQQALGQGPQFIFQYYEEEERQRGNFPDRFSGHQFPNYSSELNVNALLLGDSALYLCASSSGGYEQYFGPGTRLTVT.

V and J are TRBV7-9 and TRBJ1-6; D gene unclear. CDR1 is SEHNR and CDR2 is FQNEAQ in the germline V gene (reference sequence). There are 15 residues in the CDR3. V gave up 6 bases and J gave up 0 bases, with 9 bases separating them. The CDR3 spells CASRWGDSYNSPLHF. For the CDR3, the DNA is TGTGCCAGCAGATGGGGAGACTCCTATAATTCACCCCTCCACTTT. Combining the CDR3 with reference TRBV7-9 and TRBJ1-6 gives the whole variable domain DTGVSQNPRHKITKRGQNVTFRCDPISEHNRLYWYRQTLGQGPEFLTYFQNEAQLEKSRLLSDRFSAERPKGSFSTLEIQRTEQGDSAMYLCASRWGDSYNSPLHFGNGTRLTVT.

This clone was observed a handful of times. This sequence joins TRBV5-1 and TRBJ2-7; a weak D match, TRBD1 (5 bases). V shed 2 bases and J shed 1 base, with 10 bases lying between them. Germline values: CDR1 SGHRS, CDR2 YFSETQ. The CDR3 covers 14 residues. CDR3 sequence: CASSLRQGSYEQYF. The CDR3 region has the DNA TGCGCCAGCAGCTTACGGCAGGGTTCCTACGAGCAGTACTTC.

This sequence joins TRBV6-5 and TRBJ1-1; tentative D call: TRBD1 (5 bases). V was trimmed by 10 bases and J by 0 bases, leaving 15 bases between them. The CDR3 sequence is 14 residues long. Germline CDR1 and CDR2: MNHEY and SVGAGI. CDR3 sequence reads: CATQLEGMNTEAFF. The CDR3 DNA reads as TGTGCCACCCAACTGGAGGGGATGAACACTGAAGCTTTCTTT.